This T cell receptor (beta chain) comes out of a study of CD8 T cells in Susac syndrome. Reverse transcription of roughly 0.45 to 1 ug RNA was performed with random hexamers. TCR beta CDR3 was amplified by immunoSEQ covering 54 Vbeta and 13 Jbeta. A single record per CDR3 protein comes from TCRdb applying MiXCR to the immunoSEQ multiplex PCR reads. This table has 100,000 to 150,000 distinct CDR3 sequences, around 95% appearing once. With V trimmed by 1 base and J by 8 bases, 10 bases remained unmatched. This CDR3 is built from 15 residues. The germline gives CDR1 GTSNPN, CDR2 SVGIG (reference sequence).

The V call is TRBV30, the J call TRBJ1-4, with 7 positions matching TRBD1. This clonotype originated in a human donor with Susac syndrome. Material for sequencing was CD8+ T cells from PBMCs. CDR3 in DNA: TGTGCCTGGAGTGGGAGCGCAGGGGGACGGGAAAAACTGTTTTTT. It encodes CAWSGSAGGREKLFF.